This record concerns one T cell receptor (beta chain) sequence. Its specificity is unknown. This record belongs to a study of monozygotic twins with inflammatory bowel disease. Study results and limitations: Similarity of repertoires did not differ between concordant and discordant twins, possibly from limited power.

Two nested PCRs, approximately 17 and 9 cycles, amplified TCRalpha and TCRbeta cDNA. From its re-call of the 5' RACE reads, TCRdb lists each CDR3 protein once, without DNA. The listing contains approximately 380,000 distinct CDR3 sequences. Per donor there was one draw, yielding a blood sample of 2.5 ml. This CDR3 contains 15 residues. Germline CDR1 and CDR2: SGHRS and YFSETQ. The V gene is TRBV5-1, the J gene TRBJ2-7; TCRdb selects TRBD2, and the lack of DNA leaves this call unchecked. This receptor was taken from a human donor with ulcerative colitis or Crohn's disease, or a healthy co-twin of an affected twin (not recorded which). Sequencing used blood. The CDR3: CASSLATTTGYEQYF. Combining the CDR3 with reference TRBV5-1 and TRBJ2-7 gives the whole variable domain KAGVTQTPRYLIKTRGQQVTLSCSPISGHRSVSWYQQTPGQGLQFLFEYFSETQRNKGNFPGRFSGRQFSNSRSEMNVSTLELGDSALYLCASSLATTTGYEQYFGPGTRLTVT.